This TCR beta chain was identified in a study of blood T cell repertoires in COVID-19. Trimming took 5 bases from V and 0 from J; bases not matched to a gene: 7. The CDR3 has 16 amino acids. The germline gives CDR1 LNHDA, CDR2 SQIVND (reference sequence). In the original analysis: The authors estimated nucleated cell counts from reference gene primer amplification. Libraries were prepared by immunoSEQ multiplex PCR; TCRdb keeps only in-frame clonotypes and omits some of them. V and J calls and clone size follow that table, whereas D and trimming were derived from the DNA. Altogether some 260,000 clones are present, approximately 85% being singletons, with the ten largest covering about 0.7%.

Sequencing was performed on peripheral blood. The source is a human donor in a cohort sampled during active COVID-19. This chain connects TRBV19 to TRBJ1-2; TRBD1 agrees at 9 bases. This chain's CDR3 is CASSPMGQGSNYGYTF. As DNA, the CDR3 is TGTGCCAGTAGTCCCATGGGACAGGGCTCTAACTATGGCTACACCTTC.